This TCR beta chain is drawn from a study of shared clonotypes between healthy human individuals (dated by TCRdb to 2019 to 2021). About the full investigation: A few men and a couple of women, aged 18 to 49 years, made up the cohort. To increase sequencing depth and limit assay-specific biases, TCR repertoire library preparation and sequencing were carried out by different laboratories using diverse techniques. Per donor, three plates each were used for CD4 naive and CD4 memory, two for CD8 naive, and one for CD8 memory. Each donor's leukapheresis produced roughly between about 0.9 and 9.5 billion PBMCs. Blood TCR repertoires of 5 or 6 healthy adults were deeply sequenced to estimate repertoire size and the extent of clonotype sharing between individuals. What the research found in general, with its limitations: Compared with non-shared clonotypes, the clonotypes found in all four sorted-subset donors had higher generation probabilities. Rarefaction of sorted-subset datasets indicated incomplete sequencing despite the large sequencing depth. Across several donors, about 5% of naive CD4, 3% to 3.5% of naive CD8, 2.3% of memory CD4, and 0.3% to 0.45% of memory CD8 clonotypes were shared. Because the study included only a small number of donors, the genetic and exposure-history diversity represented was limited. Naive subsets generally had larger estimated clonotype richness than memory subsets did. Sampling was limited to blood, and TCR repertoires in tissue likely differ from TCR repertoires in blood. Pairwise subsampling indicated that sequencing depth was expected to affect the degree of clonotype sharing among donors.

This clone was counted ten times or more. Its antigen is not yet known. No base-level quality is on record; no much larger clone is a single base apart. In the same sample, other DNA sequences code for this CDR3. Taken from cysteine to phenylalanine, the CDR3 has 16 residues. Here the CDR3 DNA is all that survives: 48 bases in frame from base 1. Via the germline V gene, CDR1 is MDHEN and CDR2 SYDVKM. Relative to germline, V is missing 5 bases and J is missing 6 bases, with 8 bases of the junction outside any gene match. Using the deep immunoSEQ assay, multiplex PCR amplified TCR CDR3 regions from genomic DNA. Genomic DNA extracted from each cell subset was distributed evenly over all wells of several immunoSEQ 96-well plates, and each plate served as one replicate. For sorted subsets, each replicate PCR was loaded with 200 to 250 ng genomic DNA, equivalent to 30,000 or so T cell genomes. The purified libraries were quantified using a Qubit 3.0 fluorometer, sized with a Bioanalyzer 2100, and then quantified again using the KAPA Library Quantification kit. Every immunoSEQ 96-well plate was sequenced on a separate single-read 150-cycle Illumina NextSeq 550 flow cell. Processing in the source paper ran as follows. The immunoSEQ output contained only junctional sequences without quality scores, so filtering could not match that applied to full-length reads. To assign V/J genes and CDR3, sequences were annotated against IMGT germline references using PyIR, a Python wrapper for IgBLAST v1.9. Reads were filtered out if the reads had weak V/J assignments (E-value above 1e-6), no CDR3, stop codons, out-of-frame junctions, or ambiguous translated residues. V3J clonotypes were defined as sequences sharing the same inferred V gene, J gene, and CDR3 amino acid sequence. Percentage overlap between repertoires was calculated by dividing the number of shared unique clonotypes by the size of the smaller repertoire. RTK rarefaction, the Chao1 estimator, and Recon v2.1 estimates of unobserved clonotypes were used to assess repertoire richness. Generation probabilities were computed with OLGA for all TCRbeta clonotypes obtained by the gDNA method from a few donors. Drawn from immuneACCESS, this table holds only the in-frame rearrangements with V and J called that TCRdb kept. Clones are partly lost; checked studies trace under half to an unresolved V gene and leave the rest unexplained. V and J calls and clone size are as listed in that table; D and trimming were resolved from the DNA. The sample profile shows about 990,000 clones; more than 75% of them were found once. The ten largest clones add up to roughly 0.65% of the sample.

The donors were healthy, HIV-negative adults with no recently reported acute infections or vaccinations. All donors were Caucasian adults living in Nashville, Tennessee, USA. Magnetic negative selection was used to enrich CD4+ T cells, after which naive cells were positively selected on CD45RA and the negative fraction became the memory subset. Blood was obtained by leukapheresis, after which PBMCs were separated by Ficoll-Histopaque density gradient centrifugation and cryopreserved in liquid nitrogen vapor phase. Purity and quantity of every magnetically sorted T cell population were checked by analytical flow cytometry. Genomic DNA was isolated from each sorted fraction and quantified by UV absorbance on a Nanodrop 2000c.

Sequencing was done on a sample of memory CD4+ T cells from PBMCs. This sample's cell subset or site label indicates: CD45RA-negative fraction. The origin of this receptor is a man between 18 and 29 years old in good health. Some clones in this sample may be carry-over from other donors' samples. The rearrangement joined TRBV28 to TRBJ2-3, with 13 bases aligning to TRBD2. The CDR3 has the sequence CASSPGLAGARDTQYF. The bases read TGTGCCAGCAGTCCAGGACTAGCGGGAGCAAGGGATACGCAGTATTTT.